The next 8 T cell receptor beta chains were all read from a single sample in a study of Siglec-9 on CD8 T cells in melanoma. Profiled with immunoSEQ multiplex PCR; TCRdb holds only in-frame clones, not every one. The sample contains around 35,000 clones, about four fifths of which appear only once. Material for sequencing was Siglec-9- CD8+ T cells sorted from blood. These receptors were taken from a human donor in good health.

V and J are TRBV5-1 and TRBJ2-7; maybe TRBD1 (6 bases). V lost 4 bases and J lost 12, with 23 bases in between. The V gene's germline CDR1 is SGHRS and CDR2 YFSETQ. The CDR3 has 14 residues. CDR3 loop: CASSLEGGGLRWYF. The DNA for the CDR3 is TGCGCCAGCAGCCTCGAGGGTGGGGGCCTACGATGGTACTTC.

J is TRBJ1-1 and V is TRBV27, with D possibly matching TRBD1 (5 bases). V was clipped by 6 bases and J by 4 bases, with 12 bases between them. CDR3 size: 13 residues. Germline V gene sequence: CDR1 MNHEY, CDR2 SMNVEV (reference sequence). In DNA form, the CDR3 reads TGTGCCAGCAGACCCCAGGGCCTCACTGAAGCTTTCTTT. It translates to CASRPQGLTEAFF.

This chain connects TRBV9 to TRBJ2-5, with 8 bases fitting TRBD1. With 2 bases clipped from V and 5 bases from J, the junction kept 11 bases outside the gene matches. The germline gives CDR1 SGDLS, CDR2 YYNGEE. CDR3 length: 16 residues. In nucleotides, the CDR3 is TGTGCCAGCAGCGTTCGAGGGACAGGCCTACTGGAGACCCAGTACTTC. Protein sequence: CASSVRGTGLLETQYF.

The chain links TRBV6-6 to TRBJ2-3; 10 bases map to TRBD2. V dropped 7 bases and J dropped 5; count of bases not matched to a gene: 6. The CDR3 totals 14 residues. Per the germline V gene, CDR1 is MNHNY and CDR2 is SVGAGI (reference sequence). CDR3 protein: CASTSGSLRDTQYF. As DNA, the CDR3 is TGTGCCAGCACTAGCGGGAGCTTGAGAGATACGCAGTATTTT.

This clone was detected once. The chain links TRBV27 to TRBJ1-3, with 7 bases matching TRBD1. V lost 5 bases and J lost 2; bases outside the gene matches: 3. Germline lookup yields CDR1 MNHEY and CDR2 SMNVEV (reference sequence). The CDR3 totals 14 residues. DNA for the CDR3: TGTGCCAGCAGTAATACAGGGGCTGGAAACACCATATATTTT. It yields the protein CASSNTGAGNTIYF.

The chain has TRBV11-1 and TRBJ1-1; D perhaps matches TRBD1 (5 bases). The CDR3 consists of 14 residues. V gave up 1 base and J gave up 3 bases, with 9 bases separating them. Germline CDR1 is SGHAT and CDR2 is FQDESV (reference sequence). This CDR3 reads CASSLGQGHTEAFF. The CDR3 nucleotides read TGTGCCAGCAGCTTAGGCCAGGGTCACACTGAAGCTTTCTTT.

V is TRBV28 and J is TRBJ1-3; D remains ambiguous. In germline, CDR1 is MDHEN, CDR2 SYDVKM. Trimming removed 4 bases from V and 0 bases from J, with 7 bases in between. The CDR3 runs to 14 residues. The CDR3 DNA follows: TGTGCCAGCAGTTCCTATGTCTCTGGAAACACCATATATTTT. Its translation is CASSSYVSGNTIYF. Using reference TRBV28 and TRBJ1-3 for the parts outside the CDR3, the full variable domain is DVKVTQSSRYLVKRTGEKVFLECVQDMDHENMFWYRQDPGLGLRLIYFSYDVKMKEKGDIPEGYSVSREKKERFSLILESASTNQTSMYLCASSSYVSGNTIYFGEGSWLTVV.

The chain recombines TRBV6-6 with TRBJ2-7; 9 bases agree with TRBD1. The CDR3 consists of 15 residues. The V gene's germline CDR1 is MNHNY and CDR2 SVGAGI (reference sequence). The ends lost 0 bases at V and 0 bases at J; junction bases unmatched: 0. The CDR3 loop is CASSYSTGGSYEQYF. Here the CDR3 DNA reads TGTGCCAGCAGTTACTCGACAGGGGGCTCCTACGAGCAGTACTTC.